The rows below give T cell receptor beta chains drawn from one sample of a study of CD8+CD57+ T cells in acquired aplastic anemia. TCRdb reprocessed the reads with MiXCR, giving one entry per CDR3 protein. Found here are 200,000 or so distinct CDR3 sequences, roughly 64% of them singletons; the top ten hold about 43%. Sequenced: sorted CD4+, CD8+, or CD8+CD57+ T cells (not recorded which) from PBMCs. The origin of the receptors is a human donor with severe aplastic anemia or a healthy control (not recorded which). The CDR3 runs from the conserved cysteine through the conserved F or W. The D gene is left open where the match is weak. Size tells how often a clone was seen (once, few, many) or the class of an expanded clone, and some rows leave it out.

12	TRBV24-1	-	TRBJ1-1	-	CATSDPGVGAFF	TGTGCCACCAGTGATCCAGGGGTCGGGGCTTTCTTT
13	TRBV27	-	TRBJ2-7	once	CASSLGSQREQYF	TGTGCCAGCAGTTTAGGGTCCCAGCGCGAGCAGTACTTC
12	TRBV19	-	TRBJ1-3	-	CASNAREGTIYF	TGTGCCAGTAACGCCAGGGAGGGCACCATATATTTT
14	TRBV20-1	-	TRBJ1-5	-	CSARTEYSNQPQHF	TGCAGTGCGAGGACAGAGTATAGCAATCAGCCCCAGCATTTT
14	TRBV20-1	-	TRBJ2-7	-	CSASYRGFSYEQYF	TGCAGTGCTAGTTATCGGGGCTTCTCCTACGAGCAGTACTTC
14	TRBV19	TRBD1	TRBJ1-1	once	CASSKDRMGTEAFF	TGTGCCAGTAGTAAGGACAGGATGGGCACTGAAGCTTTCTTT
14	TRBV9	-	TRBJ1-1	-	CASSVEPVVREAFF	TGTGCCAGCAGCGTAGAGCCGGTTGTCAGGGAAGCTTTCTTT
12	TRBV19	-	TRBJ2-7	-	CASGDRAYEQYF	TGTGCCAGTGGGGACCGAGCCTACGAGCAGTACTTC
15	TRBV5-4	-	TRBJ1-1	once	CASSLLGMANTEAFF	TGTGCCAGCAGCTTACTAGGGATGGCGAACACTGAAGCTTTCTTT
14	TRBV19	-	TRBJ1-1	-	CASSLRVIDTEAFF	TGTGCCAGTAGCCTACGGGTTATTGACACTGAAGCTTTCTTT
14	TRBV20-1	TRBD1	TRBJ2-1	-	CSALTGQGYNEQFF	TGCAGTGCTCTTACCGGACAGGGTTACAATGAGCAGTTCTTC
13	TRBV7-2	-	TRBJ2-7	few	CASSLGAGREQYF	TGTGCCAGCAGCTTGGGGGCGGGAAGGGAGCAGTACTTC
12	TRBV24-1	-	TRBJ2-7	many	CATSDLKGEQYF	TGTGCCACCAGTGATTTAAAAGGGGAGCAGTACTTC
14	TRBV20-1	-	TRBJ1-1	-	CSARGGSLNTEAFF	TGCAGTGCTAGAGGGGGCTCTCTGAACACTGAAGCTTTCTTT
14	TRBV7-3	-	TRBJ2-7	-	CASSLGSGRREQYF	TGTGCCAGCAGCTTAGGGTCAGGCCGCCGCGAGCAGTACTTC
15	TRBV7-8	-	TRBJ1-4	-	CASTPGWGSNEKLFF	TGTGCCAGCACCCCCGGGTGGGGTTCTAATGAAAAACTGTTTTTT
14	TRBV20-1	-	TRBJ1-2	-	CSARDPGRVPGYTF	TGCAGTGCTAGAGACCCAGGGAGGGTACCTGGCTACACCTTC
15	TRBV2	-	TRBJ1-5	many	CASSTGRVSNQPQHF	TGTGCCAGCAGTACCGGGAGAGTTAGCAATCAGCCCCAGCATTTT
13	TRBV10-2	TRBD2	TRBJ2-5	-	CATVFGGSETQYF	TGCGCCACTGTTTTCGGCGGGAGTGAGACCCAGTACTTC
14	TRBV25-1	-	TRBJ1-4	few	CASTDSGSNEKLFF	TGTGCCAGCACCGATAGTGGTTCTAATGAAAAACTGTTTTTT
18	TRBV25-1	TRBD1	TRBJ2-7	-	CASSAFGTGGIYLGEQYF	TGTGCCAGCAGTGCGTTCGGGACAGGGGGCATCTACTTGGGGGAGCAGTACTTC
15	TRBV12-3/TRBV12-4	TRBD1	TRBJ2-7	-	CASGLVGTGEVEQYF	TGTGCTAGTGGTTTGGTCGGGACAGGGGAAGTCGAGCAGTACTTC
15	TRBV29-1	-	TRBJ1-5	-	CSAVEGTKNGRTQHF	TGCAGCGCCGTGGAGGGCACTAAAAATGGGCGAACCCAGCATTTT
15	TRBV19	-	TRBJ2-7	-	CASAPGLTPSYEQYF	TGTGCCAGCGCACCGGGACTCACGCCTTCCTACGAGCAGTACTTC
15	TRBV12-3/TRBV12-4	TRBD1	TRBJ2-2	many	CASSPETGFTGELFF	TGTGCCAGCAGTCCCGAGACAGGGTTCACCGGGGAGCTGTTTTTT
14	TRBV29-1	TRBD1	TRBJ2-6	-	CSANTGAGANVLTF	TGCAGTGCTAATACAGGGGCCGGGGCCAACGTCCTGACTTTC
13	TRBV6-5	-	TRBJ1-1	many	CASSLDISTEAFF	TGTGCCAGCAGTTTGGACATTAGCACTGAAGCTTTCTTT
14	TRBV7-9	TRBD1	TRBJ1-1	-	CASTLTGLNTEAFF	TGTGCCAGCACCCTGACAGGGTTGAACACTGAAGCTTTCTTT
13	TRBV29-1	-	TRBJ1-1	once	CSGGSGIMNEAFF	TGCAGCGGGGGGTCAGGGATCATGAATGAAGCTTTCTTT
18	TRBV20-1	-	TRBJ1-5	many	CSARDRAGGNWGNQPQHF	TGCAGTGCTAGAGATCGGGCCGGGGGTAACTGGGGCAATCAGCCCCAGCATTTT
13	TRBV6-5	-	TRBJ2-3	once	CASSPSTTDTQYF	TGTGCCAGCAGCCCCTCGACCACAGATACGCAGTATTTT
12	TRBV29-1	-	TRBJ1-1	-	CSVAVTPIEAFF	TGCAGCGTTGCGGTCACCCCAATCGAAGCTTTCTTT
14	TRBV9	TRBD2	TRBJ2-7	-	CASSVTSASYEQYF	TGTGCCAGCAGCGTTACTAGCGCCTCCTACGAGCAGTACTTC
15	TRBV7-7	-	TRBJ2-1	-	CASSRSSRTYNEQFF	TGTGCTAGCAGCAGGTCCTCGAGGACATACAATGAGCAGTTCTTC
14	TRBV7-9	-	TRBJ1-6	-	CASSLDGPGVPLHF	TGTGCCAGCAGCTTAGACGGCCCTGGTGTACCCCTCCACTTT
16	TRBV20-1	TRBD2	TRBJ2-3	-	CSASPLTSGREDTQYF	TGCAGTGCTAGCCCCCTGACTAGCGGGAGGGAAGATACGCAGTATTTT
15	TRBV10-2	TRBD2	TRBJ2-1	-	CASRPGTSGLDEQFF	TGCGCCAGCAGACCCGGGACTAGCGGGTTGGATGAGCAGTTCTTC
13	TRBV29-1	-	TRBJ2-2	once	CSVVWGSVGELFF	TGCAGCGTTGTCTGGGGTAGCGTCGGGGAGCTGTTCTTT
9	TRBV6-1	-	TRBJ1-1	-	CASSDGFFF	TGTGCCAGCAGTGATGGGTTTTTCTTT
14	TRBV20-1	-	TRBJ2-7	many	CSARDPGTSYEQYF	TGCAGTGCTAGAGATCCCGGGACAAGCTACGAGCAGTACTTC
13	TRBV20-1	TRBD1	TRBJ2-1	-	CSAGQGIYNEQFF	TGCAGTGCTGGACAGGGGATTTACAATGAGCAGTTCTTC
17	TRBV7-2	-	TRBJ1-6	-	CASSQLPGPRADSPLHF	TGCGCCAGCAGCCAATTACCGGGACCTCGGGCGGATTCACCCCTCCACTTT
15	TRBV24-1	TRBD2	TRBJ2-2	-	CATPLGLAATGELFF	TGTGCCACCCCCCTCGGGCTAGCGGCGACCGGGGAGCTGTTTTTT
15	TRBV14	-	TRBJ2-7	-	CASRATFVGSYEQYF	TGTGCCAGCAGAGCCACCTTCGTAGGCTCCTACGAGCAGTACTTC
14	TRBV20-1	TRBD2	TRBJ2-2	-	CSASKREVTGELFF	TGCAGTGCTAGCAAGCGGGAGGTGACCGGGGAGCTGTTCTTT
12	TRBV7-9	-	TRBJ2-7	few	CASSPRGAEQYF	TGTGCCAGCAGCCCCCGCGGGGCCGAGCAGTACTTC
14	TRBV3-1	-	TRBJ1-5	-	CASSLLGHLETQHF	TGTGCCAGCAGTTTATTAGGGCATTTGGAGACCCAGCATTTT
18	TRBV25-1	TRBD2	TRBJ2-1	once	CASSVRGGEIAGGHEQFF	TGTGCCAGCAGTGTCCGCGGCGGGGAGATAGCGGGTGGACATGAGCAGTTCTTC
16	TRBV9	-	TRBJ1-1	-	CASSDLKTGRDTEAFF	TGTGCCAGCAGCGACCTCAAAACAGGGAGGGACACTGAAGCTTTCTTT
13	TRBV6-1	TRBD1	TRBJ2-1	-	CASSADRDSEQFF	TGTGCCAGCAGTGCAGACAGGGATAGTGAGCAGTTCTTC
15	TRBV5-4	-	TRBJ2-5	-	CASSLGQPVQETQYF	TGTGCCAGCAGCTTGGGACAGCCAGTCCAAGAGACCCAGTACTTC
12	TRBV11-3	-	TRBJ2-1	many	CASSFSYNEQFF	TGTGCCAGCAGCTTCTCCTACAATGAGCAGTTCTTC
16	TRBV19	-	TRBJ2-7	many	CASSIKVVGGAHEQYF	TGTGCCAGTAGTATAAAGGTAGTCGGAGGCGCGCATGAGCAGTACTTC
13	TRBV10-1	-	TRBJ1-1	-	CASSRDAFTEAFF	TGCGCCAGCAGCCGGGACGCCTTCACTGAAGCTTTCTTT
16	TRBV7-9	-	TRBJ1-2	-	CASNSGIAGTNYGYTF	TGTGCCAGCAATTCGGGCATTGCAGGGACTAACTATGGCTACACCTTC